The rows below give T cell receptor beta chains drawn from one sample of a study of control samples from healthy donors and cancer patients. Data came from immunoSEQ multiplex PCR; TCRdb stores just in-frame clones and leaves some out. The sample carries about 120,000 clones, approximately 87% recorded once. The material sequenced was blood. Every receptor here comes from a man in his thirties or forties in good health. Each CDR3 is given with its conserved first and last residue. Each record gives: J gene, V gene, CDR3 protein.

j_gene: TRBJ1-5; v_gene: TRBV18; CDR3aa: CASSPGQGEYQPQHF
j_gene: TRBJ1-1; v_gene: TRBV10-3; CDR3aa: CAIRGQSEAFF
j_gene: TRBJ2-5; v_gene: TRBV25-1; CDR3aa: CASSELGQGALGGETQYF
j_gene: TRBJ1-6; v_gene: TRBV27; CDR3aa: CASSIDRRRNSPLHF
j_gene: TRBJ1-6; v_gene: TRBV2; CDR3aa: CASSPNQGQNSPLHF
j_gene: TRBJ2-3; v_gene: TRBV13; CDR3aa: CASSYASGGALYDTQYF
j_gene: TRBJ2-5; v_gene: TRBV2; CDR3aa: CASGGGQRETQYF
j_gene: TRBJ2-5; v_gene: TRBV5-1; CDR3aa: CASSARGGMGETQYF
j_gene: TRBJ1-2; v_gene: TRBV5-1; CDR3aa: CASSLMAGSAKADYGYTF
j_gene: TRBJ2-3; v_gene: TRBV9; CDR3aa: CASSVDLGAVDTQYF
j_gene: TRBJ1-3; v_gene: TRBV18; CDR3aa: CASSPNSGQGNGNTIYF
j_gene: TRBJ2-3; v_gene: TRBV5-1; CDR3aa: CASSPDRSTDTQYF
j_gene: TRBJ1-5; v_gene: TRBV5-5; CDR3aa: CASSLSGGQPQHF
j_gene: TRBJ2-2; v_gene: TRBV6-5; CDR3aa: CASSWTSGGAGELFF
j_gene: TRBJ1-6; v_gene: TRBV27; CDR3aa: CASSLDGANSPLHF
j_gene: TRBJ2-7; v_gene: TRBV12-3/TRBV12-4; CDR3aa: CASSGQSYEQYF
j_gene: TRBJ1-5; v_gene: TRBV19; CDR3aa: CASSIEGLRNQPQHF
j_gene: TRBJ1-2; v_gene: TRBV3-1/TRBV3-2; CDR3aa: CASSQEGNYGYTF
j_gene: TRBJ1-1; v_gene: TRBV7-3; CDR3aa: CASSSDGTTEAFF
j_gene: TRBJ1-2; v_gene: TRBV7-9; CDR3aa: CASSLGKSPTLGYTF
j_gene: TRBJ2-3; v_gene: TRBV5-1; CDR3aa: CASSLGLAEATDTQYF
j_gene: TRBJ2-5; v_gene: TRBV29-1; CDR3aa: CSFTTVTGKETQYF
j_gene: TRBJ2-5; v_gene: TRBV10-3; CDR3aa: CAIKSNLQGETQYF
j_gene: TRBJ2-3; v_gene: TRBV24-1; CDR3aa: CATEGASTDTQYF
j_gene: TRBJ2-3; v_gene: TRBV10-1; CDR3aa: CASSESSAADTQYF